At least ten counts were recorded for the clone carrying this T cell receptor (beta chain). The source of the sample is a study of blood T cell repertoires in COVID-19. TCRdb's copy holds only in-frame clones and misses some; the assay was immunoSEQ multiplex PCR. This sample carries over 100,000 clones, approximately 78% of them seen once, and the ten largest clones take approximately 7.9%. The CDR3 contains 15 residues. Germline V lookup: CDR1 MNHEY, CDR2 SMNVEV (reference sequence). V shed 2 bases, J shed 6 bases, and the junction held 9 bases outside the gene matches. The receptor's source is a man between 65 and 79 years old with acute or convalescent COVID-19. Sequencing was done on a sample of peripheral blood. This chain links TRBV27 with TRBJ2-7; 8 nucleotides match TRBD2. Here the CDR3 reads CASSLLRAGATEQYF. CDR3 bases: TGTGCCAGCAGTTTACTACGAGCGGGGGCCACCGAGCAGTACTTC.